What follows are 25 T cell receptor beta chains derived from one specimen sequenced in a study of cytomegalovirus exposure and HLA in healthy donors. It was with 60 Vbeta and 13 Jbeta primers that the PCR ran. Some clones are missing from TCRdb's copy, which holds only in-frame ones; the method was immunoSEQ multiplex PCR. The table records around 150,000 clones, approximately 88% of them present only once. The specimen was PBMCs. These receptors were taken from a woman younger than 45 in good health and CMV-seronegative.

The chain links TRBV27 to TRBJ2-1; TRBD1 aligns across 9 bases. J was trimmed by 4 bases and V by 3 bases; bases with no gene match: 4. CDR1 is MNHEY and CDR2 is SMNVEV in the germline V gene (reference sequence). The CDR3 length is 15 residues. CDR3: CASSFSGTGYNEQFF. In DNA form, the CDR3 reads TGTGCCAGCAGTTTCTCCGGGACAGGGTACAATGAGCAGTTCTTC.

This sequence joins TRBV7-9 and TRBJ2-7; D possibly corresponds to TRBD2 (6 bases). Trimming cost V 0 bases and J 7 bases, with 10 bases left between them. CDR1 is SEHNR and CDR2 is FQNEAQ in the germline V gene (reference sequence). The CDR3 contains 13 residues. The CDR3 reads CASSLAGGGEQYF. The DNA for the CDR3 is TGTGCCAGCAGCTTAGCGGGAGGCGGGGAGCAGTACTTC.

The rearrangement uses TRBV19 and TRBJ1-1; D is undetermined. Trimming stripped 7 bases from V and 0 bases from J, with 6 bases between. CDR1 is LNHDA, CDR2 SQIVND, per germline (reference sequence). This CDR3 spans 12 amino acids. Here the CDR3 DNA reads TGTGCCAGTATGCGAATGAACACTGAAGCTTTCTTT. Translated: CASMRMNTEAFF.

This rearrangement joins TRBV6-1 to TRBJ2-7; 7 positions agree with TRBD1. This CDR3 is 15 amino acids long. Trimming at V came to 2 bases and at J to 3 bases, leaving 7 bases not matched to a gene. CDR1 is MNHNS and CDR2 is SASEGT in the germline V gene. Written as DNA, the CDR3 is TGTGCCAGCAGTGAATCACAGGGGAGCAACTACGAGCAGTACTTC. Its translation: CASSESQGSNYEQYF.

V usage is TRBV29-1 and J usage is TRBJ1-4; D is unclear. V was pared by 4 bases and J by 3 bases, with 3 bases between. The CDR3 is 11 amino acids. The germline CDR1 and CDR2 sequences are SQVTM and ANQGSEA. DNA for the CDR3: TGCAGCGTTGCCTCTAATGAAAAACTGTTTTTT. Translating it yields CSVASNEKLFF. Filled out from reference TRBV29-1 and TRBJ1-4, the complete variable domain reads SAVISQKPSRDICQRGTSLTIQCQVDSQVTMMFWYRQQPGQSLTLIATANQGSEATYESGFVIDKFPISRPNLTFSTLTVSNMSPEDSSIYLCSVASNEKLFFGSGTQLSVL.

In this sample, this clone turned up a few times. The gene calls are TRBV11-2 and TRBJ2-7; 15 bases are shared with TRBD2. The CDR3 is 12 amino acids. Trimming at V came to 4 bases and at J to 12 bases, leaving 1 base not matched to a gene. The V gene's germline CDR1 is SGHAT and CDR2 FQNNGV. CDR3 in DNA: TGTGCCAGCAGCTCGGGACTAGCGGGAGGGTACTTC. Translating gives CASSSGLAGGYF.

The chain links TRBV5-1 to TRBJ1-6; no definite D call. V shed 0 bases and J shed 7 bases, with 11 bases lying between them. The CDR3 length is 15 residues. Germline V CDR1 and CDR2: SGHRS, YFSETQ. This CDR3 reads CASSLEPQRNSPLHF. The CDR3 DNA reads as TGCGCCAGCAGCTTGGAGCCCCAGAGGAATTCACCCCTCCACTTT.

CDR3 residues: CASSLSQGLLTDTQYF. The CDR3 DNA sequence: TGTGCCAGCAGTTTATCGCAGGGGCTACTCACAGATACGCAGTATTTT. The J gene is TRBJ2-3, the V gene TRBV27; maybe TRBD1 (6 bases). Trimming removed 0 bases at V and 2 bases at J, with 12 bases between. The CDR3 is made up of 16 amino acids. Germline V gene sequence: CDR1 MNHEY, CDR2 SMNVEV (reference sequence).

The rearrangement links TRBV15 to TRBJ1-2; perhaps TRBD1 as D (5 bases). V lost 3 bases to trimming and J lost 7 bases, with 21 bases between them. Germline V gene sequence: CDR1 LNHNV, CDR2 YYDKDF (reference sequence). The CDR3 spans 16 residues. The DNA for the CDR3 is TGTGCCACCAGCAGCGCCATGTGGGGGGACGACGGTGGCTACACCTTC. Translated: CATSSAMWGDDGGYTF. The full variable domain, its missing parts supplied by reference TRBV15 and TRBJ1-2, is DAMVIQNPRYQVTQFGKPVTLSCSQTLNHNVMYWYQQKSSQAPKLLFHYYDKDFNNEADTPDNFQSRRPNTSFCFLDIRSPGLGDTAMYLCATSSAMWGDDGGYTFGSGTRLTVV.

As DNA, the CDR3 is TGCGCCAGCAGCTTCGGGAGTGGGACCTACAATGAGCAGTTCTTC. Its translation: CASSFGSGTYNEQFF. The gene calls are TRBV5-1 and TRBJ2-1; possible D gene TRBD2, 6 bases. The V and J ends lost 2 bases and 2 bases respectively, with 11 bases between them. There are 15 residues in the CDR3. From germline, CDR1 is SGHRS and CDR2 YFSETQ.

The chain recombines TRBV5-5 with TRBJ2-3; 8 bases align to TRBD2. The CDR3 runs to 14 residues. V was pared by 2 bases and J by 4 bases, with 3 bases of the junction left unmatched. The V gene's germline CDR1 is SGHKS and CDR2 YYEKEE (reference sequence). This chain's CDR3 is CASSFSGASDTQYF. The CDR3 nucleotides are TGTGCCAGCAGCTTTAGCGGGGCCTCAGATACGCAGTATTTT.

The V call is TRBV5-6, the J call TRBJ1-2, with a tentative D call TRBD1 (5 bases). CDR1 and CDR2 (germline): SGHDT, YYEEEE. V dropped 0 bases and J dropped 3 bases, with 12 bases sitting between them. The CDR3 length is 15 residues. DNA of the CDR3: TGTGCCAGCAGCTTGGGGGGGGGATCCGACTATGGCTACACCTTC. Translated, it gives CASSLGGGSDYGYTF.

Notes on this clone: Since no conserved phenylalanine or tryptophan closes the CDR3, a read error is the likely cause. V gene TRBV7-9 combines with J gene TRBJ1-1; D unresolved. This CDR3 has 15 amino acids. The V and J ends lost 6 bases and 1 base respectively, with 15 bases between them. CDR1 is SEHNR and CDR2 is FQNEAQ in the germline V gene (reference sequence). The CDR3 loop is CASSRIRGGNTEAFS. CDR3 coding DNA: TGTGCCAGCAGTAGGATAAGAGGAGGGAACACTGAAGCTTTCTCT.

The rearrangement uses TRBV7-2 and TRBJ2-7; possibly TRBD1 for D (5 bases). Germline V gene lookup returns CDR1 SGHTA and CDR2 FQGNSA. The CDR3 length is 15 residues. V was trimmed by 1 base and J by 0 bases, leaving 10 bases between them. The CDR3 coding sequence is TGTGCCAGCAGCTTAGGGGCAGGGCCCTCCTACGAGCAGTACTTC. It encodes CASSLGAGPSYEQYF.

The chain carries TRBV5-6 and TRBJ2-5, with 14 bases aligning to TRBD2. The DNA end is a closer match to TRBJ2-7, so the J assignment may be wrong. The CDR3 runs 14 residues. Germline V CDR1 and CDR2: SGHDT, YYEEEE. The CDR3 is CASSSGLAGGEQYF. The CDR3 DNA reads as TGTGCCAGCAGCTCCGGACTAGCGGGGGGCGAGCAGTACTTC.

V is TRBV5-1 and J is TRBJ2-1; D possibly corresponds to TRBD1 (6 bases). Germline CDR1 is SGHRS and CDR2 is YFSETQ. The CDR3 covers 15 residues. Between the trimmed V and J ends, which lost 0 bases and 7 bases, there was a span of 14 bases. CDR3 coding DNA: TGCGCCAGCAGCTTGGGGACAGCCCTTGAGAATGAGCAGTTCTTC. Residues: CASSLGTALENEQFF.

The CDR3 DNA sequence: TGTGCCAGCAGTCCTACCCACTACGACGAGCAGTACTTC. Its protein is CASSPTHYDEQYF. This chain uses TRBV28 with TRBJ2-7; D is uncertain. Germline V gene lookup returns CDR1 MDHEN and CDR2 SYDVKM. Trimming removed 5 bases at V and 5 bases at J, with 13 bases between. CDR3 length equals 13 residues.

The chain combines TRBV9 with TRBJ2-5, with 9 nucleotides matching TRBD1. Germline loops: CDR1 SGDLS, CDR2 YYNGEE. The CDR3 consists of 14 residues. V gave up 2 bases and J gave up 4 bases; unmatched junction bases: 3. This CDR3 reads CASSVTGGVETQYF. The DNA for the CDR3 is TGTGCCAGCAGCGTGACAGGGGGAGTAGAGACCCAGTACTTC.

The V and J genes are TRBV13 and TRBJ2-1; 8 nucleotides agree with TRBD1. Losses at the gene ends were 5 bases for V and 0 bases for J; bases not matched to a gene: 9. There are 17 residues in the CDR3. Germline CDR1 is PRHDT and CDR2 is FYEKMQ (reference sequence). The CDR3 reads CASSTSTGGSSYNEQFF. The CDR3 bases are TGTGCCAGCAGCACTTCTACAGGGGGAAGCTCCTACAATGAGCAGTTCTTC.

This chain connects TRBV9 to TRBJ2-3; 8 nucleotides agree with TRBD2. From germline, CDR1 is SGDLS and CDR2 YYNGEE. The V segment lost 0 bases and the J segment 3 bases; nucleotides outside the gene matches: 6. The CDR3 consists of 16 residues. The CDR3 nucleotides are TGTGCCAGCAGCGTAGATCCTAGCGGGTTGACAGATACGCAGTATTTT. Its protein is CASSVDPSGLTDTQYF.

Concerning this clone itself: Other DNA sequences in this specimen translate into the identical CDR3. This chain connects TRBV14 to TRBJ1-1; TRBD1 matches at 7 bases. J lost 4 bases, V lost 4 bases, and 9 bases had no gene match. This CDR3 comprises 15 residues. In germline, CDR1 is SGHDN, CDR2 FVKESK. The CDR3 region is CASSPRQGGATEAFF. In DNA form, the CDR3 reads TGTGCCAGCAGCCCCCGGCAGGGGGGTGCCACTGAAGCTTTCTTT.

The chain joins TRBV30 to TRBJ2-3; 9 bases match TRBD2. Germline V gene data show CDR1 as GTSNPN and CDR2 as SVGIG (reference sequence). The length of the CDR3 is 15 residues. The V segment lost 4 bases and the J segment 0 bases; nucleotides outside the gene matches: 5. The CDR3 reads CAWNSGSASTDTQYF. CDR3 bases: TGTGCCTGGAATAGCGGGAGTGCTAGCACAGATACGCAGTATTTT.

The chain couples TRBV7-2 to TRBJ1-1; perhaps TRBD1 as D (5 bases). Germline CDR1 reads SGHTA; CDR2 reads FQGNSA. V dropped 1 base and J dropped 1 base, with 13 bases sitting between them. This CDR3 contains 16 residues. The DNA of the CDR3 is TGTGCCAGCAGCTTAGATGCCGGGGGGTCGAACACTGAAGCTTTCTTT. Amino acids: CASSLDAGGSNTEAFF.

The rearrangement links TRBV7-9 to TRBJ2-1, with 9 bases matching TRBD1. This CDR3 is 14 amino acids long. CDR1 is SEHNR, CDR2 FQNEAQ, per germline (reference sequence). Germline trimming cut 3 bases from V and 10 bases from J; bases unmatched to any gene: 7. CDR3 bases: TGTGCCAGCAGCTTTTCCGGACAGGGGTACGAGCAGTTCTTC. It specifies CASSFSGQGYEQFF.

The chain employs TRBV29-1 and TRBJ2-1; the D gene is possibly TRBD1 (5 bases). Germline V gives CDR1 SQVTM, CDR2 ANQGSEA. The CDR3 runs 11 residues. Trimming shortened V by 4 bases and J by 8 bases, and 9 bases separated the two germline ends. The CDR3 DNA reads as TGCAGCGTTGGGGGCGTGGATGAGCAGTTCTTC. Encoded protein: CSVGGVDEQFF.